Included here is one TCR beta chain sequence, with context. Germline CDR1 reads LGHDT; CDR2 reads YNNKEL (reference sequence). This CDR3 region has 15 residues. The junction had 6 bases not matched to a gene; V was cut back by 4 bases and J by 6 bases. The data stem from a study of blood T cell repertoires in COVID-19. Study processing details: Amplifying reference gene primers gave estimates of nucleated cell counts. Clones were read by immunoSEQ multiplex PCR, and TCRdb kept only the in-frame ones, dropping some. V and J calls and clone size follow that table, whereas D and trimming were derived from the DNA. The sample lists 190,000 or so clones, around 86% occurring once.

Sequenced sample: peripheral blood. The V and J genes are TRBV3-1 (or the pseudogene TRBV3-2) and TRBJ2-1, with 10 bases aligning to TRBD2. This TCR was sampled from a man aged 40-49 years with active or convalescent COVID-19. In DNA, the CDR3 is TGTGCCAGCAGCCGAGCTAGCGGGGGTCCCAATGAGCAGTTCTTC. Translated, it gives CASSRASGGPNEQFF.